The rows below give T cell receptor beta chains drawn from one sample of a study of glioma-infiltrating T cells after dendritic cell vaccination. The data were produced by immunoSEQ multiplex PCR, yet TCRdb's version contains in-frame clones alone and is incomplete. The profile shows about 99,000 clones, around 81% of them singletons. This specimen consisted of blood, obtained before dendritic cell vaccination. These receptors were collected from a human donor with glioblastoma. Both conserved end residues are part of each CDR3. Fields, in order: V gene, J gene, clone size, D gene, CDR3 protein, CDR3 DNA. D genes are given only for firm matches. Some rows have no size entry. The others give once, few or many, or a class for an expanded clone.

>TRBV9|TRBJ1-2|-|TRBD1
CASNTGGHGYTF
TGTGCCAGCAACACAGGGGGCCATGGCTACACCTTC
>TRBV27|TRBJ2-7|once|-
CASSLRSPQENYEQYF
TGTGCCAGCAGTTTACGCTCCCCCCAGGAAAACTACGAGCAGTACTTC
>TRBV11-3|TRBJ2-5|-|TRBD2
CASSPDGTSGGGPAGTQYF
TGTGCCAGCAGCCCGGACGGGACTAGCGGGGGGGGTCCTGCGGGGACCCAGTACTTC
>TRBV11-2|TRBJ2-5|-|TRBD1
CASSLLGSGTGVGETQYF
TGTGCCAGCAGCTTATTAGGGTCCGGGACAGGGGTGGGGGAGACCCAGTACTTC
>TRBV19|TRBJ2-7|-|-
CASSIAEGAYEQYF
TGTGCCAGTAGTATAGCGGAAGGGGCCTACGAGCAGTACTTC
>TRBV2|TRBJ2-1|-|TRBD1
CASSVDRAPHNEQFF
TGTGCCAGCAGTGTGGACAGGGCCCCCCACAATGAGCAGTTCTTC
>TRBV4-1|TRBJ2-2|-|-
CASSQEGRGDTGELFF
TGCGCCAGCAGCCAAGAAGGCAGGGGGGACACCGGGGAGCTGTTTTTT
>TRBV2|TRBJ2-3|few|TRBD2
CASSALTSGGYSDTQYF
TGTGCCAGCAGTGCCTTGACTAGCGGGGGGTATTCAGATACGCAGTATTTT
>TRBV10-3|TRBJ2-3|-|-
CAISESGDPQSNTQYF
TGTGCCATCAGTGAGTCCGGAGACCCCCAAAGTAATACGCAGTATTTT
>TRBV6-1|TRBJ2-7|once|-
CASSEDRVSEQYF
TGTGCCAGCAGTGAAGACAGGGTTAGCGAGCAGTACTTC
>TRBV7-6|TRBJ2-3|few|-
CASSLVGLVDTQYF
TGTGCCAGCAGCTTAGTCGGTCTAGTCGATACGCAGTATTTT
>TRBV19|TRBJ1-1|-|-
CASSPSGIRTSEAFF
TGTGCCAGTAGTCCCTCAGGGATCCGTACCTCTGAAGCTTTCTTT
>TRBV7-9|TRBJ1-3|few|TRBD1
CASSPGTGGRGSGNTIYF
TGTGCCAGCAGCCCCGGGACAGGGGGCCGGGGGTCTGGAAACACCATATATTTT
>TRBV6-1|TRBJ2-7|few|TRBD2
CASSDPEGTKAYEQYF
TGTGCCAGCAGTGACCCCGAGGGGACTAAGGCCTACGAGCAGTACTTC
>TRBV5-4|TRBJ1-1|-|-
CASSSGVDTEAFF
TGTGCCAGCAGCTCGGGGGTTGACACTGAAGCTTTCTTT
>TRBV6-5|TRBJ2-7|few|TRBD1
CASSLRTGGDEQYF
TGTGCCAGCAGCCTCCGGACAGGGGGTGACGAGCAGTACTTC
>TRBV23-1|TRBJ2-7|-|-
CASSQSFPGEFYEQYF
TGCGCCAGCAGTCAATCTTTTCCAGGTGAGTTCTACGAGCAGTACTTC
>TRBV7-3|TRBJ2-3|once|TRBD2
CASSSLGREAADTQYF
TGTGCCAGCAGCTCCCTGGGGAGGGAAGCGGCAGATACGCAGTATTTT
>TRBV7-8|TRBJ2-5|-|-
CASGLARQGETQYF
TGTGCCAGCGGCTTAGCCCGGCAGGGAGAGACCCAGTACTTC
>TRBV9|TRBJ2-3|-|TRBD1
CASSLGTGGADTQYF
TGTGCCAGCAGCCTCGGGACAGGCGGCGCAGATACGCAGTATTTT
>TRBV19|TRBJ1-4|-|-
CASSTLGQSATNEKLFF
TGTGCCAGTAGTACCCTTGGACAGAGTGCAACTAATGAAAAACTGTTTTTT
>TRBV7-9|TRBJ1-1|-|TRBD1
CASSLGAGTGVTEAFF
TGTGCCAGCAGCTTAGGGGCCGGGACAGGGGTTACTGAAGCTTTCTTT
>TRBV30|TRBJ1-1|few|-
CAGTKLATEAFF
TGTGCCGGGACCAAGTTGGCCACTGAAGCTTTCTTT
>TRBV5-1|TRBJ2-3|few|-
CASSLGGRDTQYF
TGCGCCAGCAGCTTGGGAGGGAGGGATACGCAGTATTTT
>TRBV5-1|TRBJ1-2|once|-
CASSLIGGVDYGYTF
TGCGCCAGCAGCTTGATTGGGGGGGTAGACTATGGCTACACCTTC
>TRBV6-5|TRBJ1-6|-|TRBD1
CASRVTGFGSPLHF
TGTGCCAGCAGAGTGACAGGGTTCGGTTCACCCCTCCACTTT
>TRBV5-1|TRBJ1-2|-|-
CASSLGSGPSNYGYTF
TGCGCCAGCAGCTTGGGCAGCGGCCCTTCCAACTATGGCTACACCTTC
>TRBV4-3|TRBJ1-2|-|TRBD1
CASSQTAGTANNYGYTF
TGCGCCAGCAGCCAAACCGCCGGGACAGCGAATAACTATGGCTACACCTTC
>TRBV4-1|TRBJ1-2|-|-
CASSQAISGADYGYTF
TGCGCCAGCAGCCAGGCCATAAGCGGGGCGGACTATGGCTACACCTTC
>TRBV5-4|TRBJ2-7|few|TRBD1
CASRQDRGTYEQYF
TGTGCCAGCAGACAGGACAGGGGAACGTACGAGCAGTACTTC
>TRBV7-6|TRBJ1-2|many|-
CASSLAGGRGYGYTF
TGTGCCAGCAGCTTAGCGGGAGGGAGGGGGTATGGCTACACCTTC
>TRBV11-1|TRBJ2-5|-|-
CASSGGTDQETQYF
TGTGCCAGCAGCGGGGGGACAGATCAAGAGACCCAGTACTTC
>TRBV19|TRBJ2-7|-|TRBD1
CASSLRTGGEQYF
TGTGCCAGTAGTCTAAGGACAGGGGGCGAGCAGTACTTC
>TRBV15|TRBJ2-5|-|-
CATSRHPRTAQETQYF
TGTGCCACCAGCAGACACCCGAGGACAGCTCAAGAGACCCAGTACTTC
>TRBV12-5|TRBJ1-1|-|TRBD1
CASGLVGLRDRGMDTEAFF
TGTGCTAGTGGTTTGGTGGGTCTGCGGGACAGGGGGATGGATACTGAAGCTTTCTTT
>TRBV14|TRBJ1-2|-|-
CASSSDSYGYTF
TGTGCCAGCAGTTCAGACAGCTATGGCTACACCTTC
>TRBV2|TRBJ2-3|few|TRBD2
CASSEVSASGAADTQYF
TGTGCCAGCAGTGAAGTGTCGGCTAGCGGGGCAGCAGATACGCAGTATTTT
>TRBV10-3|TRBJ2-3|-|TRBD2
CAIRMGLAGDTSTDTQYF
TGTGCCATCAGGATGGGGCTAGCGGGTGACACTAGCACAGATACGCAGTATTTT
>TRBV5-1|TRBJ2-3|-|-
CASSWREVGDTQYF
TGCGCCAGCAGCTGGAGAGAGGTTGGGGATACGCAGTATTTT
>TRBV6-5|TRBJ1-1|-|-
CASSYSAVAEAFF
TGTGCCAGCAGTTACTCCGCAGTCGCTGAAGCTTTCTTT
>TRBV30|TRBJ2-3|-|TRBD2
CAWSRSGRGEDTQYF
TGTGCCTGGAGTCGTTCGGGGCGGGGGGAAGATACGCAGTATTTT
>TRBV6-5|TRBJ1-3|-|-
CASRMGGSGNTIYF
TGTGCCAGCAGGATGGGGGGCTCTGGAAACACCATATATTTT
>TRBV7-8|TRBJ2-3|-|TRBD2
CAGSIAGITDTQYF
TGTGCCGGATCCATAGCGGGGATCACAGATACGCAGTATTTT
>TRBV30|TRBJ1-2|-|TRBD1
CACDRGLSYGYTF
TGTGCCTGTGACAGGGGGCTTTCCTATGGCTACACCTTC
>TRBV9|TRBJ2-7|-|TRBD1
CASSSQGAFYEQYF
TGTGCCAGCAGCTCGCAGGGGGCTTTTTACGAGCAGTACTTC